This TCR beta chain was observed in a study of blood T cell repertoires in COVID-19. Study-wide context: Samples came from the United States, Italy and Spain, spanning acute and convalescent COVID-19. Sample material is recorded as cDNA or gDNA derived from T cells, B-cell-depleted T cells, or PBMCs.

One Seattle source followed patients from active infection through their disease course. In the authors' methods: Reference gene primers were amplified, and this amplification served to estimate nucleated cell counts. Assay used: immunoSEQ multiplex PCR; TCRdb lists only in-frame clones, some missing. From that table come the V and J calls and clone size; the DNA was used to work out D and trimming. The sample lists approximately 200,000 clones; less than 90% were seen once. The CDR3 is 15 amino acids. Germline CDR1 and CDR2: SGHRS and YFSETQ. Germline trimming cut 5 bases from V and 3 bases from J; bases unmatched to any gene: 7.

The rearrangement links TRBV5-1 to TRBJ2-3, with 9 bases matching TRBD2. This receptor was identified in an elderly woman with COVID-19, enrolled during active disease. The sample was peripheral blood. In DNA, the CDR3 is TGCGCCAGCAGTGGCGGGGGGGTGGCTACAGATACGCAGTATTTT. Protein: CASSGGGVATDTQYF.